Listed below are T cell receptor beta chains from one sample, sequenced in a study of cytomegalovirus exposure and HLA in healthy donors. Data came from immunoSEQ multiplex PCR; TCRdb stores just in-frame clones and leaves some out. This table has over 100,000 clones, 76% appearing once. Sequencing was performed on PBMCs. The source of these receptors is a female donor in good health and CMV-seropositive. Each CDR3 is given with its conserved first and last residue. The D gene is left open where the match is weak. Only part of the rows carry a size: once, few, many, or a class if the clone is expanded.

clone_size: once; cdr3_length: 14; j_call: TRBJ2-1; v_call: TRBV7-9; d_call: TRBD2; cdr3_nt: TGTGCCAGCAGCTTATCGGGACTAGTAAGCTTCGCGTTCTTC; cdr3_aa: CASSLSGLVSFAFF
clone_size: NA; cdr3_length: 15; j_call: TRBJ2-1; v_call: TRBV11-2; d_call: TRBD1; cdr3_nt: TGTGCCAGCAGCCGCCGGACAGGGGCTTACAATGAGCAGTTCTTC; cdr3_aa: CASSRRTGAYNEQFF
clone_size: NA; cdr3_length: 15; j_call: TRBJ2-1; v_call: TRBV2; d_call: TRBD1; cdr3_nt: TGTGCCAGCAGTAGGGACAGGCCCATACACAATGAGCAGTTCTTC; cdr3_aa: CASSRDRPIHNEQFF
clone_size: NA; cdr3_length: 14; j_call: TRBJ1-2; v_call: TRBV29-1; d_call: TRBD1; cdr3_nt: TGCAGCATTTTACCTGGGGCGACAGGGGGCGGCTACACCTTC; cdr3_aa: CSILPGATGGGYTF
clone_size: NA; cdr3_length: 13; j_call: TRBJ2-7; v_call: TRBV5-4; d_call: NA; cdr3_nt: TGTGCCAGCAGAAGGGGAGGGGGATACGAGCAGTACTTC; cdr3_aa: CASRRGGGYEQYF
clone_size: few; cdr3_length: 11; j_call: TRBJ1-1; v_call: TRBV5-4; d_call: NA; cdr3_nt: TGTGCCAGCAGAGACATGGGTGAAGCTTTCTTT; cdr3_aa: CASRDMGEAFF
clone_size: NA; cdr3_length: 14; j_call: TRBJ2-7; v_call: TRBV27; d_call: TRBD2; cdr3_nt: TGTGCCAGCAGTTCCCGACTAGCGGGCTACGAGCAGTACTTC; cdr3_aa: CASSSRLAGYEQYF
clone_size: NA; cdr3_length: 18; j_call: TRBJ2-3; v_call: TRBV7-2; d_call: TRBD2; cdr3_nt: TGTGCCAGCAGCTTAGCCATAACTAGCGCCGCCTGGGCAGATACGCAGTATTTT; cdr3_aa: CASSLAITSAAWADTQYF
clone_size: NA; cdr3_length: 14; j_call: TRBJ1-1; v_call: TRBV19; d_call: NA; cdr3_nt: TGTGCCAGTAGTATGGGGCCGAGGAACACTGAAGCTTTCTTT; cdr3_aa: CASSMGPRNTEAFF
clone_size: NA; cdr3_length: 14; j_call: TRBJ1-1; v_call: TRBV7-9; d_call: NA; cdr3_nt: TGTGCCAGCACCGTCGGGGAATGGGACACTGAAGCTTTCTTT; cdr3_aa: CASTVGEWDTEAFF